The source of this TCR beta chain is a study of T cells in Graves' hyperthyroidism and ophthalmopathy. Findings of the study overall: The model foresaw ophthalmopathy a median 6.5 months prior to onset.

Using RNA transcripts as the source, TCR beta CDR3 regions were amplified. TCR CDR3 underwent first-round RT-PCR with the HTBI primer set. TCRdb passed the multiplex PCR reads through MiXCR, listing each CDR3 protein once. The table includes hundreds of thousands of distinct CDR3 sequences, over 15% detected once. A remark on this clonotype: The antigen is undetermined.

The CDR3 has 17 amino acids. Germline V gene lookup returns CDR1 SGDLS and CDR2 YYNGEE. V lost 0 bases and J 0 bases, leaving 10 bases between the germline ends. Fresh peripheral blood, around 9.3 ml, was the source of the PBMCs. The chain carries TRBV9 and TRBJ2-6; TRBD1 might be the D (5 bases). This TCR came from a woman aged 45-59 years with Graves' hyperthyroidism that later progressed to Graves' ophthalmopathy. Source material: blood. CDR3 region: CASSVALQGSGANVLTF. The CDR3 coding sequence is TGTGCCAGCAGCGTAGCCCTCCAGGGCTCTGGGGCCAACGTCCTGACTTTC.